The source of this TCR beta chain is a study of regulatory T cells in long-lasting Graves disease. Notes on the study in general: Researchers reported studying only peripheral blood, not thyroid tissue. Persistent cases of Graves' showed reduced TCR diversity relative to newly diagnosed patients.

The table lists this clonotype with a few counts. Its antigen is unidentified. The time point was: newly diagnosed GD, antithyroid drugs for less than 3 months. Extracted PBMC RNA gave rise to the TCR library. Construction of TCR beta libraries relied on iRepertoire HTBI primers and on Arm-PCR targeting CDR3 regions. MiXCR was run by TCRdb on the multiplex PCR reads, yielding one entry per CDR3 protein. Among hundreds of thousands of distinct CDR3 sequences, 16% were seen once, and the ten largest hold around 25%. V lost 5 bases and J lost 4; bases outside the gene matches: 2. The CDR3 is 13 amino acids. CDR1 is SQVTM, CDR2 ANQGSEA, per germline. The same specimen was also included in a second study, on T cells in Graves' hyperthyroidism and ophthalmopathy. That work adds: The HTBI primer set was used in a first-round RT-PCR of the TCR CDR3. Blood samples included most of the expanded thyroid clonotypes exceeding 0.001.

This specimen consisted of peripheral blood mononuclear cells (PBMCs), obtained at new diagnosis, from a patient treated with antithyroid drugs. The TCR originated in a middle-aged woman with Graves disease. V is TRBV29-1 and J is TRBJ1-3; 10 nucleotides line up with TRBD1. The CDR3 DNA follows: TGCAGCGTTACGGACAGGGGGGGAAACACCATATATTTT. Encoded protein: CSVTDRGGNTIYF.